This T cell receptor beta chain was captured in a study of blood T cell repertoires in COVID-19 (dated by TCRdb to 2018 to 2020). Some background on the complete study: Collaborator samples came from the United States, Italy and Spain and covered acute and convalescent phases of COVID-19. Deeply sampled blood TCRbeta repertoires from subjects exposed to, actively infected with, or recovered from COVID-19 were included in the dataset. Sample metadata almost always included a de-identified subject ID, COVID-19 status, age in years and sex. The samples were drawn from two sources: the first 160 participants of the ongoing ImmuneRACE study, and over 1,000 subjects contributed by 6 global collaborators. The repertoires were released in a freely available public database meant as a resource for research on the immune response to SARS-CoV-2. HLA class I and class II types, where available, came from metadata supplied by the sample provider rather than from assay-based typing. The prospective study material was composed of cDNA or gDNA derived from T cells, B-cell-depleted T cells, or PBMCs.

TCRbeta CDR3 regions were amplified from genomic DNA using the immunoSEQ Assay, a bias-controlled multiplex PCR. In the paper's pipeline: Nucleated cell counts per sample were estimated from amplification of reference gene primers within the assay. To quantify the absolute abundance of each unique TCRbeta CDR3 rearrangement, sequence reads were collapsed and filtered. For each sample, productive Simpson clonality was calculated by taking the square root of Simpson's diversity index across productive rearrangements. Sourced from immuneACCESS, this table was stored by TCRdb with only in-frame sequences that have V and J called. A share of the clones is absent; for the studies checked, an unresolved V gene accounts for under half, and the remainder has no known explanation. V, J and clone size reflect that table, while D and trimming were determined from the DNA. Within this sample are fewer than 250,000 clones, with around four fifths of them counted one time only. The ten largest clones add up to about 11% of the sample.

One collaborating source in Seattle enrolled patients while the patients were actively infected and followed the patients over time throughout the course of disease. Each collaborating institution followed its own protocols to collect whole blood in K2EDTA tubes. For TCRbeta analysis, collaborators shipped samples as frozen whole blood, isolated PBMCs, or DNA extracted from either of those sample types. Notes on this clone: Its antigen is not yet known. No qualities accompany the bases; no much larger clone lies one base away.

Including the terminal cysteine and phenylalanine, the CDR3 comprises 14 residues. Kept here is only the CDR3 DNA, which spans 42 bases and is read in frame from base 1. V trim: 6 bases; J trim: 7 bases; unmatched bases: 7. CDR1 and CDR2, per the germline V gene, are ENHRY and SYGVKD. The paper as a whole reports these results and caveats: The quantity of clinical and demographic metadata differed by source and by participant and was supplied without curation.

The sample was peripheral blood. The V gene is TRBV10-3 and the J gene is TRBJ2-1, and 9 bases in between align with TRBD1. The receptor was isolated from a woman of 80 years or more with COVID-19, enrolled during active disease. The CDR3 sequence is CAIRVTGGGNEQFF. In nucleotide form, the sequence is TGTGCCATCAGGGTGACAGGGGGAGGGAATGAGCAGTTCTTC.